A selection of T cell receptor beta chains follows, all from one sample in a study of T cell responses to AZD1222 COVID-19 vaccine. The assay was immunoSEQ multiplex PCR, and TCRdb's table has in-frame clones only and misses some. The table lists around 130,000 clones, 75% to 90% of them singletons, with over 1.2% in the top ten. The sample here was peripheral blood, taken on day 0 of AZD1222 vaccination. The receptors stem from an adult in good health. CDR3s include the opening cysteine and the closing phenylalanine or tryptophan. A D gene is named only where the DNA matches it firmly. Not every row has a clone size; where given, it reads once, few, many or a size class.

J | V | size | D | DNA | CDR3
TRBJ2-7 | TRBV7-9 | . | . | TGTGCCAGCAGCTCGCAACCTGACACCTACGAGCAGTACTTC | CASSSQPDTYEQYF
TRBJ1-1 | TRBV27 | . | . | TGTGCCAGCAGTTTACGGGGGAGGGGAGGGACTGAAGCTTTCTTT | CASSLRGRGGTEAFF
TRBJ2-7 | TRBV24-1 | . | . | TGTGCCACCAGTGACTCCTACAGGGACTACGAGCAGTACTTC | CATSDSYRDYEQYF
TRBJ2-7 | TRBV20-1 | . | TRBD1 | TGCAGTGCTAACAGGGGGCGGGAGCAGTACTTC | CSANRGREQYF
TRBJ1-5 | TRBV24-1 | . | TRBD1 | TGTGCCACCAGTCGGACAGGGGGCAATCAGCCCCAGCATTTT | CATSRTGGNQPQHF
TRBJ2-7 | TRBV9 | . | TRBD2 | TGTGCCAGCAGCGTAGCGGGACTAGCCGGCGAGCAGTACTTC | CASSVAGLAGEQYF
TRBJ1-2 | TRBV28 | . | . | TGTGCCAGCAGCTCCTATGGCTACACCTTC | CASSSYGYTF
TRBJ1-4 | TRBV12-3/TRBV12-4 | . | . | TGTGCCAGCAGTCCCAGGGGAGGAGAAAAACTGTTTTTT | CASSPRGGEKLFF
TRBJ1-1 | TRBV19 | . | . | TGTGCCAGTAGTATAATCCCGGCAGGGGAAGGAAAGGCAGCTTTCTTT | CASSIIPAGEGKAAFF
TRBJ1-5 | TRBV12-3/TRBV12-4 | . | . | TGTGCCAGCAGTCGACAGGTCTATCAGCCCCAGCATTTT | CASSRQVYQPQHF
TRBJ1-5 | TRBV3-1/TRBV3-2 | . | . | TGTGCCAGCAGCCAAGATACTGGATATAGCAATCAGCCCCAGCATTTT | CASSQDTGYSNQPQHF
TRBJ1-4 | TRBV2 | . | . | TGTGCCAGCAGTGCCGGGACGGGTAATGAAAAACTGTTTTTT | CASSAGTGNEKLFF
TRBJ2-1 | TRBV7-2 | . | . | TGTGCCAGCAGCTTGGCTATTCGGGGAGTCAATGAGCAGTTCTTC | CASSLAIRGVNEQFF
TRBJ2-7 | TRBV3-1/TRBV3-2 | . | TRBD2 | TGTGCCAGCAGCCCGACGGGGAGGGTGAGGGAGCAGTACTTC | CASSPTGRVREQYF
TRBJ2-1 | TRBV28 | . | . | TGTGCCAGCAGTTTTAGTAGGCCCAAGTCAGAGCAGTTCTTC | CASSFSRPKSEQFF
TRBJ2-7 | TRBV4-2 | . | . | TGTGCCAGCAGCCAAGACCTGATGGGGGGTCTGGACGAGCAGTACTTC | CASSQDLMGGLDEQYF
TRBJ2-2 | TRBV5-1 | . | . | TGCGCCAGCAGCGTCTCCGGGCCGAACACCGGGGAGCTGTTTTTT | CASSVSGPNTGELFF
TRBJ1-2 | TRBV7-8 | . | TRBD1 | TGTGCCAGCAGCTCCCGGACAGGGGCCGAGGGGAACTATGGCTACACCTTC | CASSSRTGAEGNYGYTF
TRBJ2-1 | TRBV28 | . | TRBD2 | TGTGCCAGCAGTGGGATAGCGGGGGGACCTTACAATGAGCAGTTCTTC | CASSGIAGGPYNEQFF
TRBJ1-1 | TRBV7-9 | . | . | TGTGCCAGCAGCTTAGCGTTGGGGCCGAACACTGAAGCTTTCTTT | CASSLALGPNTEAFF
TRBJ1-1 | TRBV6-5 | . | . | TGTGCCAGCACCCCAACCGGGACACCGAACACTGAAGCTTTCTTT | CASTPTGTPNTEAFF
TRBJ2-3 | TRBV5-1 | once | TRBD1 | TGCGCCAGCAGCCTAGGACAGGGGCCAGATACGCAGTATTTT | CASSLGQGPDTQYF
TRBJ2-6 | TRBV2 | . | . | TGTGCCAGCACTCACCCCGGGGACTCTGGGGCCAACGTCCTGACTTTC | CASTHPGDSGANVLTF
TRBJ1-1 | TRBV5-1 | . | TRBD1 | TGCGCCAGCAGCAGTCAGACAGGGAGGTACACTGAAGCTTTCTTT | CASSSQTGRYTEAFF
TRBJ2-7 | TRBV7-2 | . | TRBD1 | TGTGCCAGCAGCTTAACAGGCGTGACAGGGTCCTACGAGCAGTACTTC | CASSLTGVTGSYEQYF
TRBJ1-2 | TRBV15 | . | TRBD1 | TGTGCCACCAGCTCGGGACAGGGATATGGCTACACCTTC | CATSSGQGYGYTF
TRBJ1-3 | TRBV19 | . | . | TGTGCCAGTAGCAACCTCCCCAGCTCTGGAAACACCATATATTTT | CASSNLPSSGNTIYF
TRBJ1-1 | TRBV21-1 | once | . | TGTGCCAGCAGTCCCCGGGACAGGGCCACTGAAGCTTTCTTT | CASSPRDRATEAFF
TRBJ1-6 | TRBV5-4 | . | . | TGTGCCAGCAGCTTGGCGGGACTCAATAATTCACCCCTCCACTTT | CASSLAGLNNSPLHF
TRBJ2-3 | TRBV5-5 | . | . | TGTGCCAGCAGCCCGCTGACGTCGAGGGTCATCTCAGATACGCAGTATTTT | CASSPLTSRVISDTQYF
TRBJ2-3 | TRBV24-1 | . | . | TGTGCCACCAGTGGGCAGTTCACAGATACGCAGTATTTT | CATSGQFTDTQYF
TRBJ1-4 | TRBV25-1 | . | . | TGTGCCAGCAGTGAATATTTCTCCCGGGGGCGAAAACTGTTTTTT | CASSEYFSRGRKLFF
TRBJ2-7 | TRBV29-1 | . | . | TGCAGCGGGCAATACTACGAGCAGTACTTC | CSGQYYEQYF
TRBJ1-5 | TRBV2 | . | . | TGTGCCAGCAGTAGTCAGCCACTCCTCAATCAGCCCCAGCATTTT | CASSSQPLLNQPQHF
TRBJ1-6 | TRBV5-4 | . | . | TGTGCCAGCAGCTTGGCAGGCGCCTCCTATAATTCACCCCTCCACTTT | CASSLAGASYNSPLHF
TRBJ1-3 | TRBV3-1/TRBV3-2 | . | . | TGTGCCAGCAGCCAAGTTAGGGGAAACACCATATATTTT | CASSQVRGNTIYF
TRBJ1-2 | TRBV15 | once | TRBD1 | TGTGCCACCAGCAAGGACAGGAACTATGGCTACACCTTC | CATSKDRNYGYTF
TRBJ1-2 | TRBV14 | once | . | TGTGCCAGCAGCCAAGTCAGTCGGGGCTATGGCTACACCTTC | CASSQVSRGYGYTF
TRBJ1-5 | TRBV12-3/TRBV12-4 | . | TRBD1 | TGTGCCAGCAGCCCGGGACAGGGTGGGGCGGGGCATTTT | CASSPGQGGAGHF
TRBJ2-1 | TRBV28 | . | . | TGTGCCACCCTCCCGGGACATCAATACAATGAGCAGTTCTTC | CATLPGHQYNEQFF
TRBJ1-2 | TRBV28 | few | . | TGTGCCAGCAGTAAATGGGGGAACTCAAGGTACAAATATGGCTACACCTTC | CASSKWGNSRYKYGYTF
TRBJ2-7 | TRBV5-1 | . | . | TGCGCCAGCAGCTTGGCCGGGGGCGCCTACGAGCAGTACTTC | CASSLAGGAYEQYF
TRBJ2-2 | TRBV27 | once | . | TGTGCCAGCTCCTACTCGGAGGGGGTCGGGGAGCTGTTTTTT | CASSYSEGVGELFF
TRBJ2-3 | TRBV29-1 | . | . | TGCAGCGTTGCGGGGGGCGCAGATACGCAGTATTTT | CSVAGGADTQYF
TRBJ1-5 | TRBV29-1 | . | . | TGCAGCGTTGCCGGGGATAGCAATCAGCCCCAGCATTTT | CSVAGDSNQPQHF
TRBJ1-4 | TRBV6-5 | . | . | TGTGCCAGCAGTTACCGGGGGGCCGATAATGAAAAACTGTTTTTT | CASSYRGADNEKLFF
TRBJ1-3 | TRBV7-8 | . | . | TGTGCCAGCAGCTCAAGGGACCTCTTTCCACTGAGAAACACCATATATTTT | CASSSRDLFPLRNTIYF
TRBJ2-7 | TRBV4-1 | . | TRBD1 | TGCGCCAGCAGCCAAGTTTCGCGACAGGGCTACGAGCAGTACTTC | CASSQVSRQGYEQYF
TRBJ1-5 | TRBV10-3 | once | . | TGTGCCATCAGTTCCACTTACAATCAGCCCCAGCATTTT | CAISSTYNQPQHF
TRBJ1-2 | TRBV7-8 | . | TRBD1 | TGTGCCAGCAGCTTAAGTGAGGGGACAGGGGCGTCATATGGCTACACCTTC | CASSLSEGTGASYGYTF
TRBJ2-5 | TRBV11-2 | . | . | TGTGCCAGCAGCTTAGATTCAACGGGCCAGGAGACCCAGTACTTC | CASSLDSTGQETQYF
TRBJ1-1 | TRBV11-1 | . | . | TGTGCCAGCAGCTTAGCGCGGTACACTGAAGCTTTCTTT | CASSLARYTEAFF
TRBJ2-7 | TRBV6-1 | few | . | TGTGCCAGCAGTGAACATGGTACCTACGAGCAGTACTTC | CASSEHGTYEQYF
TRBJ1-5 | TRBV25-1 | . | TRBD1 | TGTGCCAGCAGTGGGACCCCCGGGACAGTTTACGGTCAGCCCCAGCATTTT | CASSGTPGTVYGQPQHF
TRBJ1-6 | TRBV2 | . | . | TGTGCCAGCAGTGAGGACAAGGGAGATTTTTCACCCCTCCACTTT | CASSEDKGDFSPLHF
TRBJ2-7 | TRBV19 | . | . | TGTGCCAGTAGTATAAGGGCAGGGAGCTCCTACGAGCAGTACTTC | CASSIRAGSSYEQYF
TRBJ1-6 | TRBV12-3/TRBV12-4 | . | TRBD1 | TGTGCCAGCAGGCCGGGACAGGGGGCACCCCTCCACTTT | CASRPGQGAPLHF
TRBJ1-4 | TRBV5-1 | . | TRBD1 | TGCGCCAGCAGCCAACAGGGGGGTGAAAAACTGTTTTTT | CASSQQGGEKLFF
TRBJ1-3 | TRBV19 | . | . | TGTGCCAGTAGTATATGGGGATTCTCTGGAAACACCATATATTTT | CASSIWGFSGNTIYF
TRBJ2-2 | TRBV6-2/TRBV6-3 | few | . | TGTGCCAGCCGTTCCACTATACTAGGCCGTAGGGAGCTGTTTTTT | CASRSTILGRRELFF